The clone carrying this TCR beta chain was seen a few times. Its antigen is unidentified. This sample was included in a study of T-cell memory formation after mild COVID-19. Across the study: Largely, TCR clusters stayed within a single donor. Regarding the study as a whole: Clones contracting across day 15 to 85 had a balanced CD4/CD8 profile; later expanding clones leaned CD4+. Contracting CD4+ clones were located mainly in CM and EM, and CD8+ clones in EMRA. In second-wave clones peaking day 37, SARS-CoV-2 specificity remained unconfirmed.

TCRdb reprocessed the 5' RACE reads via MiXCR and lists one record per CDR3 protein. This sample has 450,000 or so distinct CDR3 sequences, with around 20% found just once. The V gene's germline CDR1 is SGHTA and CDR2 FQGTGA. V was trimmed by 5 bases and J by 7 bases, leaving 9 bases between them. The CDR3 is made up of 13 amino acids. The TCR comes from an adult woman who had mild COVID-19 (a few samples of this study predate the infection). Cell type and time point are not known. Sequencing was done on a sample of PBMCs or a T cell subset sorted from them (not recorded which). The V gene is TRBV7-3, the J gene TRBJ1-6; D remains ambiguous. The CDR3 loop is CASSLGMNSPLHF. CDR3 sequence (DNA): TGTGCCAGCAGCCTTGGGATGAATTCACCCCTCCACTTT.